Below are 9 T cell receptor beta chains sequenced from a single sample in a study of cytomegalovirus exposure and HLA in healthy donors (dated by TCRdb to 2016 to 2017). Library preparation was by the immunoSEQ multiplex PCR assay. The multiplex PCR relied on a mix of 60 forward primers for TCR Vbeta segments and 13 reverse primers for TCR Jbeta segments. As stored in TCRdb, this immuneACCESS dataset retains in-frame rearrangements with V and J assigned. A fraction of the clones does not appear; measured against another copy, unresolved V genes explain less than half of the discrepancy, and the remainder lacks a known reason. Within this sample are 150,000 to 200,000 clones, with about four fifths of them counted one time only. The ten largest clonotypes hold 0.9% to 1.2% of the sample. The sample taken for sequencing was PBMCs. The receptor source for this set is a middle-aged woman in good health and CMV-seronegative.

This clone turned up a few times. The chain uses TRBV4-3 and TRBJ2-3; D is perhaps TRBD1 (6 bases). V was pared by 2 bases and J by 1 base, with 13 bases between. CDR1 is LGHNA and CDR2 is YSLEER in the germline V gene. The CDR3 loop spans 16 amino acids. The CDR3 reads CASSQLTGSGTDTQYF. The CDR3 bases are TGCGCCAGCAGCCAATTAACAGGGAGCGGCACAGATACGCAGTATTTT.

The chain couples TRBV19 to TRBJ2-7; 8 bases are shared with TRBD2. This CDR3 contains 15 residues. Germline V gives CDR1 LNHDA, CDR2 SQIVND (reference sequence). The junction had 9 bases not matched to a gene; V was cut back by 4 bases and J by 4 bases. As DNA, the CDR3 is TGTGCCAGTAGTAGGACGGGAGGGAGAGAATACGAGCAGTACTTC. Protein: CASSRTGGREYEQYF.

The CDR3 reads CASSPYNEQFF. In DNA form, the CDR3 reads TGTGCCAGCAGCCCATACAATGAGCAGTTCTTC. V usage is TRBV5-5 and J usage is TRBJ2-1, with D unresolved. Trimming took off 4 bases at V and 4 bases at J, with 3 bases between the two ends. Germline CDR1 reads SGHKS; CDR2 reads YYEKEE (reference sequence). This CDR3 contains 11 residues.

This clone was detected once. This chain connects TRBV19 to TRBJ1-5, with D perhaps matching TRBD1 (5 bases). The CDR3 loop spans 13 amino acids. Germline assignment: CDR1 LNHDA and CDR2 SQIVND (reference sequence). The V gene lost 4 bases and the J gene lost 4 bases, with 8 bases spanning the gap. The CDR3 here is CASSNRGNQPQHF. CDR3 DNA: TGTGCCAGTAGTAACCGGGGGAATCAGCCCCAGCATTTT.

This clone was seen only a few times. The genes are TRBV7-9 and TRBJ2-7; TRBD1 matches 12 bases. The CDR3 is 16 residues long. Germline V gives CDR1 SEHNR, CDR2 FQNEAQ (reference sequence). V lost 0 bases and J lost 3; bases outside the gene matches: 3. CDR3: CASSLARDRGLYEQYF. For the CDR3, the DNA is TGTGCCAGCAGCTTAGCGAGGGACAGGGGGCTCTACGAGCAGTACTTC. Based on the CDR3 plus reference TRBV7-9 and TRBJ2-7, the full variable domain is DTGVSQNPRHKITKRGQNVTFRCDPISEHNRLYWYRQTLGQGPEFLTYFQNEAQLEKSRLLSDRFSAERPKGSFSTLEIQRTEQGDSAMYLCASSLARDRGLYEQYFGPGTRLTVT.

This rearrangement joins TRBV7-2 to TRBJ2-1; weak D call: TRBD2 (5 bases). This CDR3 spans 13 amino acids. CDR1 is SGHTA, CDR2 FQGNSA, per germline. V lost 5 bases and J 9 bases, leaving 14 bases between the germline ends. CDR3 in amino acids: CASSPDSPAEQFF. The CDR3 nucleotides are TGTGCCAGCAGCCCGGACTCCCCAGCTGAGCAGTTCTTC.

This chain links TRBV10-3 with TRBJ2-2; D possibly corresponds to TRBD2 (5 bases). The ends were cut back, 0 bases at V and 5 bases at J, with 10 bases in the middle. The CDR3 consists of 15 residues. Germline V gene sequence: CDR1 ENHRY, CDR2 SYGVKD. The CDR3 loop reads CAISESGVRTGELFF. CDR3 DNA: TGTGCCATCAGTGAGTCGGGAGTTAGAACCGGGGAGCTGTTTTTT.

The genes are TRBV10-3 and TRBJ2-1, with D perhaps matching TRBD2 (6 bases). The CDR3 spans 13 residues. The germline CDR1 and CDR2 sequences are ENHRY and SYGVKD. V lost 2 bases and J 9 bases, leaving 11 bases between the germline ends. CDR3 residues: CAISEGGSGEQFF. CDR3 coding DNA: TGTGCCATCAGTGAGGGGGGGAGCGGTGAGCAGTTCTTC.

In this sample, this clone turned up a few times. The chain couples TRBV25-1 to TRBJ1-1; 7 bases are shared with TRBD1. This CDR3 contains 15 residues. Germline lookup yields CDR1 MGHDK and CDR2 SYGVNS. V lost 4 bases and J lost 11; bases outside the gene matches: 16. For the CDR3, the DNA is TGTGCCAGCAGTGGGAGACAGGGTTTAAGCACTGCGGCTTTCTTT. Amino acid sequence: CASSGRQGLSTAAFF.